A selection of T cell receptor beta chains follows, all from one sample in a study of T cell changes during pregnancy in multiple sclerosis. The assay was immunoSEQ multiplex PCR, and TCRdb's table has in-frame clones only and misses some. The table lists some 20,000 clones, 80% to 90% of them singletons. The input for sequencing was CD8+ T cells from peripheral blood mononuclear cells, taken after pregnancy. The source of these receptors is a female donor in good health, enrolled as a control in a pregnancy study. CDR3s leave out the opening cysteine and the closing phenylalanine or tryptophan. The order of the fields is clone size, V gene, J gene, CDR3 protein. Clone size is given for some rows only: seen once, a few or many times, or a class if the clone is expanded.

.	TRBV5-1	TRBJ1-1	ASALLQGEAF
.	TRBV7-6	TRBJ1-2	ASSLAEDRGPEGYT
.	TRBV11-2	TRBJ2-7	ASSLGGGGVYEQY
once	TRBV5-1	TRBJ2-5	ASSLEGEGGAGETQY
.	TRBV12-5	TRBJ2-7	ASGYQGWSEQY
once	TRBV30	TRBJ1-6	AWRPGHINSPLH
few	TRBV4-2	TRBJ1-1	ASSQAGLANTEAF
.	TRBV7-8	TRBJ2-7	ASSYNKAGSITHEQY
few	TRBV19	TRBJ1-2	ASSGGGYGYT
.	TRBV27	TRBJ1-3	ASSLGRGGNTIY
.	TRBV13	TRBJ2-7	ASRSSGGYAYEQY
.	TRBV9	TRBJ2-1	ASSVGGRTQDEQF
.	TRBV9	TRBJ2-1	ASSSTSGLYNEQF
.	TRBV27	TRBJ2-1	ASSLSSGRPSNEQF
.	TRBV30	TRBJ1-2	AWARTGYNYGYT
few	TRBV6-6	TRBJ1-4	ASSYSLGTEY
once	TRBV5-4	TRBJ2-2	ASSRAPGGGPDGTGELF
.	TRBV10-3	TRBJ1-4	AISESGQLDEKLF